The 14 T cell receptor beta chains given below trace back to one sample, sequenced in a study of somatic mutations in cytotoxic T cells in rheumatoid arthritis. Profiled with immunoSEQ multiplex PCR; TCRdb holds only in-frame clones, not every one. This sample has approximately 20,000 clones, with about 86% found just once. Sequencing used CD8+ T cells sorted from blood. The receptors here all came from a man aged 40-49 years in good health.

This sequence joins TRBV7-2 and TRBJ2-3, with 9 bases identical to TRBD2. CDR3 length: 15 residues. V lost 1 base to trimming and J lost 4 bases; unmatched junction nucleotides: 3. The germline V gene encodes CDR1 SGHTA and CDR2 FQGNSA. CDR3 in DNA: TGTGCCAGCAGCTTAGGGGCGGGAGGGCCAGATACGCAGTATTTT. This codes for CASSLGAGGPDTQYF.

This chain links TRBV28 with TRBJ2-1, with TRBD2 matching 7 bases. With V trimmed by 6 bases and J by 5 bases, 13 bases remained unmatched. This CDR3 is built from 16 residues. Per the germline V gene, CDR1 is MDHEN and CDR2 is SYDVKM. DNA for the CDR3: TGTGCCAGCAGGCCACAAGGCGGGAGTCGGAACAATGAGCAGTTCTTC. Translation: CASRPQGGSRNNEQFF.

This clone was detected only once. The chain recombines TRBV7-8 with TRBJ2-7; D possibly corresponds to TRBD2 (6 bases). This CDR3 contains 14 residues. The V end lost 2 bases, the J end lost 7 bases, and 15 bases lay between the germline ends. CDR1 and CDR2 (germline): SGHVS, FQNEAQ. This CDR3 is CASSLSPPEGEQYF. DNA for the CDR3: TGTGCCAGCAGCTTAAGTCCCCCGGAGGGGGAGCAGTACTTC.

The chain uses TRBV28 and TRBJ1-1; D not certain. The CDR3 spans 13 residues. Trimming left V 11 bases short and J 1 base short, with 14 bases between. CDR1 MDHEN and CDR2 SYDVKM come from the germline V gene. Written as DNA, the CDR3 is TGTGCCGCCCAGGCCGTCAGGAACACTGAAGCTTTCTTT. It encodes CAAQAVRNTEAFF.

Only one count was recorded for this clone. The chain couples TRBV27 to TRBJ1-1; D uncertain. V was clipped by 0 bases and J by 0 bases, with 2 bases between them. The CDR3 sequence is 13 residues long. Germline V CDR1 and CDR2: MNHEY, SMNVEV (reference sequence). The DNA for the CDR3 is TGTGCCAGCAGTTTATCCCTGAACACTGAAGCTTTCTTT. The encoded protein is CASSLSLNTEAFF.

The CDR3 nucleotides read TGCGCCAGCAGCCAGGACAGTGGGGACTCCTACGAGCAGTACTTC. This sequence encodes CASSQDSGDSYEQYF. The V gene is TRBV4-3, the J gene TRBJ2-7; weak D call: TRBD1 (6 bases). Trimming cost V 3 bases and J 0 bases, with 12 bases left between them. The length of the CDR3 is 15 residues. From germline, CDR1 is LGHNA and CDR2 YSLEER.

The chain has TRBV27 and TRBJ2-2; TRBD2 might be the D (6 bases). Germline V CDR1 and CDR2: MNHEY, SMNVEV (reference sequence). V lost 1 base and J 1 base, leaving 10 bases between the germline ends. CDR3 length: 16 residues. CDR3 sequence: CASSLYRGMNTGELFF. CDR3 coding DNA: TGTGCCAGCAGTTTATATCGCGGGATGAACACCGGGGAGCTGTTTTTT.

This CDR3 reads CASSLATGLSETQYF. In DNA, the CDR3 is TGTGCCAGCAGCTTAGCTACTGGGTTGTCAGAGACCCAGTACTTC. The chain joins TRBV11-3 to TRBJ2-5; D is ambiguous. The CDR3 is 15 residues long. The V gene lost 1 base and the J gene lost 4 bases, with 13 bases spanning the gap. CDR1 SGHNT and CDR2 YENEEA come from the germline V gene.

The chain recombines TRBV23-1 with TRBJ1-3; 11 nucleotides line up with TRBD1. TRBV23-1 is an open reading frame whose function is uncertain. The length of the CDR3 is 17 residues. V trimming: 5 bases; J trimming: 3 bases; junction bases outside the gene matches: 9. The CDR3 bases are TGCGCCAGCAGTACCCTCGGGACAGGGGGACTTGGAAACACCATATATTTT. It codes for CASSTLGTGGLGNTIYF.

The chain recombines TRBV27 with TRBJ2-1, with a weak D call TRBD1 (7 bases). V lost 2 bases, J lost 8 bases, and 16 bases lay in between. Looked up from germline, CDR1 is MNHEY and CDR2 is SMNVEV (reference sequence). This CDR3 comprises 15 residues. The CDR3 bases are TGTGCCAGCAGTTTAGTCCGGACAGGAGGGGATGAGCAGTTCTTC. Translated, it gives CASSLVRTGGDEQFF.

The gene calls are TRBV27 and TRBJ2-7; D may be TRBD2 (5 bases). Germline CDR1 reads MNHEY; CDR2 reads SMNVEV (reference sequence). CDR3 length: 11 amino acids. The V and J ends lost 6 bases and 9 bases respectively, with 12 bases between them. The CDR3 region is CASRRKGRQYF. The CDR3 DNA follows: TGTGCCAGCAGACGAAAAGGGAGGCAGTACTTC.

The CDR3 sequence is CASSINGPEQFF. CDR3 nucleotides: TGTGCCAGTAGTATAAATGGACCGGAGCAGTTCTTC. The chain employs TRBV19 and TRBJ2-1, with no clear D. Trimming stripped 2 bases from V and 10 bases from J, with 9 bases between. Germline V CDR1 and CDR2: LNHDA, SQIVND (reference sequence). The CDR3 consists of 12 residues. Complete variable domain (other parts from reference TRBV19 and TRBJ2-1): DGGITQSPKYLFRKEGQNVTLSCEQNLNHDAMYWYRQDPGQGLRLIYYSQIVNDFQKGDIAEGYSVSREKKESFPLTVTSAQKNPTAFYLCASSINGPEQFFGPGTRLTVL.

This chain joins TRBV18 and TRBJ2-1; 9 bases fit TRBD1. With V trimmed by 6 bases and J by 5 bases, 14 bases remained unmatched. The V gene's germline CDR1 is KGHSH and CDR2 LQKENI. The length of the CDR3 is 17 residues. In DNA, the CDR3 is TGTGCCAGCTCCCTTTATAATGTCTGGACAGGGGACAATGAGCAGTTCTTC. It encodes CASSLYNVWTGDNEQFF.

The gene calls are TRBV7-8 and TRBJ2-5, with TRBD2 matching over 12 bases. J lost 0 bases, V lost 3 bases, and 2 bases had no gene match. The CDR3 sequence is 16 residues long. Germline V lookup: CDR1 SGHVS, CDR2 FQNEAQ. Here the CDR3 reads CASSLLAGGYQETQYF. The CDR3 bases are TGTGCCAGCAGCTTGCTAGCGGGAGGGTACCAAGAGACCCAGTACTTC.